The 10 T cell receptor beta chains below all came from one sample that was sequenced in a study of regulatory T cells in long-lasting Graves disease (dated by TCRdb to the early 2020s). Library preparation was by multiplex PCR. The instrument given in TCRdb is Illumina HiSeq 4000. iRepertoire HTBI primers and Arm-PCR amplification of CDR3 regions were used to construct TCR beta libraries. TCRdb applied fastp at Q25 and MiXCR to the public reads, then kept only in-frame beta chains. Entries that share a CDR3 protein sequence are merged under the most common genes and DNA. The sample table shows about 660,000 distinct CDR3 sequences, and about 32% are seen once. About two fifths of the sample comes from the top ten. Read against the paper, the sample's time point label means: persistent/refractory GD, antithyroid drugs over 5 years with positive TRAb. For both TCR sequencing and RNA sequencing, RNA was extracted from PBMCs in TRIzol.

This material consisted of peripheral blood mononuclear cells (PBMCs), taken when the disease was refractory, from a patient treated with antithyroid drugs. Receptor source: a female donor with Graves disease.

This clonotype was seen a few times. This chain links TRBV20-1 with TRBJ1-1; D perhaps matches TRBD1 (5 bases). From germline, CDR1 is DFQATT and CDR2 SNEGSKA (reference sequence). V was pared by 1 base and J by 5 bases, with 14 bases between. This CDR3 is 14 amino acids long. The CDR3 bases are TGCAGTGCTAGAGTTGCGGGGCGAGGAACTGAAGCTTTCTTT. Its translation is CSARVAGRGTEAFF.

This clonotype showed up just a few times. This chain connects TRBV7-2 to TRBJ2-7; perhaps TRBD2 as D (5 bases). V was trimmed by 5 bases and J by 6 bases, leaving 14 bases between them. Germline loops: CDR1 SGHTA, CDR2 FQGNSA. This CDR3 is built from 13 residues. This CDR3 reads CASSRGGRGEQYF. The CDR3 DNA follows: TGTGCCAGCAGCAGAGGAGGACGGGGCGAGCAGTACTTC.

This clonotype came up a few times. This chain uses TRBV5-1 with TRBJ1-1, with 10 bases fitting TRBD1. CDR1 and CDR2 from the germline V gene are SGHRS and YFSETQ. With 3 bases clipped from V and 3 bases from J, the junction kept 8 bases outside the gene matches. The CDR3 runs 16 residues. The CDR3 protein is CASSSRGQGDYTEAFF. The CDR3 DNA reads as TGCGCCAGCAGCTCCCGCGGACAGGGGGATTACACTGAAGCTTTCTTT.

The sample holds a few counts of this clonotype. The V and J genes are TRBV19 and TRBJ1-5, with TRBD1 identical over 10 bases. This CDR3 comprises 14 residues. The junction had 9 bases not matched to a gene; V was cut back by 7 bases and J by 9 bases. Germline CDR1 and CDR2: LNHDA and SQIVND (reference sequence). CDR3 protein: CASTKGQGNSPQHF. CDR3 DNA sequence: TGTGCCAGTACCAAGGGACAGGGGAATTCGCCCCAGCATTTT.

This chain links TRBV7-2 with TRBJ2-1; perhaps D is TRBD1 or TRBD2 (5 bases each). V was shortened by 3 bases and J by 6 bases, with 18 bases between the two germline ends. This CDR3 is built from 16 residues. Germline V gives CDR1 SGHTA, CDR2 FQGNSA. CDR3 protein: CASSLAGTVVVNEQFF. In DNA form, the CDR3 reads TGTGCCAGCAGCTTGGCCGGGACCGTAGTAGTCAATGAGCAGTTCTTC.

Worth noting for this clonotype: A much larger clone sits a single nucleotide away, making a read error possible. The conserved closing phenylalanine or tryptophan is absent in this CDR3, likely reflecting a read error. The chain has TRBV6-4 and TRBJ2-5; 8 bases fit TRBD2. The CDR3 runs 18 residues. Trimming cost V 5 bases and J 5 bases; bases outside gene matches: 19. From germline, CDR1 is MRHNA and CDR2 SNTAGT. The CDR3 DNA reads TGTGCCAGCAGTTACTACACTTCCTTAGCGGGGATGCCGGAGACCCAGTACTCC. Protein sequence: CASSYYTSLAGMPETQYS.

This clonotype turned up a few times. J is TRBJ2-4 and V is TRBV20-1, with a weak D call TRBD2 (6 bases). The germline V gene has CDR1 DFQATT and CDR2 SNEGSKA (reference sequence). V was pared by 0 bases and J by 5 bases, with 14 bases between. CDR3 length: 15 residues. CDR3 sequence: CSARDMIAEQNIQYF. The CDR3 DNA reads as TGCAGTGCTAGAGATATGATAGCGGAGCAAAACATTCAGTACTTC.

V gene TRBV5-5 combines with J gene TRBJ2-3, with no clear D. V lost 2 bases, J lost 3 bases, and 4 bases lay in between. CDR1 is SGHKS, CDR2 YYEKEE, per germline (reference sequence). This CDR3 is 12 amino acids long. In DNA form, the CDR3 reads TGTGCCAGCAGCTTCACTACAGATACGCAGTATTTT. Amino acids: CASSFTTDTQYF.

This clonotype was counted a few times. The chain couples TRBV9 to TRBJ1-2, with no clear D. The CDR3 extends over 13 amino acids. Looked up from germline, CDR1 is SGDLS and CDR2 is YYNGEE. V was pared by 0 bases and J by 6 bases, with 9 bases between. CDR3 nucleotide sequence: TGTGCCAGCAGCGTAGGGGCAGGAAATGGCTACACCTTC. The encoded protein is CASSVGAGNGYTF.

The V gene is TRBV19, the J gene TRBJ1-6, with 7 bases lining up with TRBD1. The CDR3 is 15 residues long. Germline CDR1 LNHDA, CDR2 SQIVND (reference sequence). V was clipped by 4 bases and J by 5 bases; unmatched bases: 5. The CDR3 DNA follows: TGTGCCAGTAGTACTTCGGACAGGAATAATTCACCCCTCCACTTT. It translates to CASSTSDRNNSPLHF.